This T cell receptor (beta chain) was identified during a study of a mutant IDH1 vaccine in newly diagnosed glioma. Study in general: Most patients had received both radiotherapy and temozolomide, the prior options being radiotherapy, temozolomide, or both. Whole-study results and caveats: Alterations occurring in top peripheral T cell clonotypes seemed unrelated to pseudoprogression.

The repertoire was sequenced with immunoSEQ multiplex PCR; TCRdb's copy has only in-frame clones and lacks some. The sample lists approximately 62,000 clones, approximately 85% occurring once. Remarks on this clone: The antigen is undetermined.

The time point is: week 23, last vaccination. Vaccination comprised doses that each held 300 ug of mutant IDH1 20-mer peptide, plus topical imiquimod. Germline V lookup: CDR1 SGHNT, CDR2 YENEEA. This CDR3 region has 13 residues. Deletions cut 5 bases from V and 3 bases from J, with 9 bases between. The material was PBMCs, obtained from a glioma patient whose treatment included an IDH1 peptide vaccine. The receptor was isolated from a man between 25 and 39 years old with glioma. The gene calls are TRBV11-3 and TRBJ2-3, with D unresolved. CDR3 bases: TGTGCCAGCAGCGGCCAAGGGACAGATACGCAGTATTTT. It translates to CASSGQGTDTQYF.